This TCR beta chain was recovered during a study of vaccination and CD4 T cells after COVID-19. Across the whole study: Four females and six males made up the convalescents, with two Hispanic.

On this clonotype: Antigen: not known.

The treatment was: approximately 9-day PBMC culture with coronavirus spike peptide pools or control peptides (ViraFEST assay). Study-level results: A median of around 86% of reactive clones, in convalescent patients, became evident only post-vaccination. Median SARS-CoV-2-reactive clonotype numbers went from 21 to 38; this increase was not significant.

Cultured CD4+ T-cell DNA underwent Oncomine TCR Beta short-read sequencing. It was cultured CD4+ T cells from which genomic DNA was extracted. Each CDR3 protein gets one entry after TCRdb re-called the PCR reads with MiXCR. The sample has roughly 14,000 distinct CDR3 sequences, more than 20% seen once; the top ten hold roughly a sixth. This material consisted of CD4+ T cells from blood, cultured in vitro, taken after SARS-CoV-2 vaccination. The TCR was taken from a human donor who had recovered from COVID-19.

Here the CDR3 DNA reads TGTGCCAGCAGTTTATGGGGAGGATTAGGGACAGGGGGCAATCAGCCCCAGCATTTT. It codes for CASSLWGGLGTGGNQPQHF. J is TRBJ1-5 and V is TRBV28; 10 bases align to TRBD1. There are 19 residues in the CDR3. With V trimmed by 0 bases and J by 2 bases, 10 bases remained unmatched. CDR1 is MDHEN, CDR2 SYDVKM, per germline.